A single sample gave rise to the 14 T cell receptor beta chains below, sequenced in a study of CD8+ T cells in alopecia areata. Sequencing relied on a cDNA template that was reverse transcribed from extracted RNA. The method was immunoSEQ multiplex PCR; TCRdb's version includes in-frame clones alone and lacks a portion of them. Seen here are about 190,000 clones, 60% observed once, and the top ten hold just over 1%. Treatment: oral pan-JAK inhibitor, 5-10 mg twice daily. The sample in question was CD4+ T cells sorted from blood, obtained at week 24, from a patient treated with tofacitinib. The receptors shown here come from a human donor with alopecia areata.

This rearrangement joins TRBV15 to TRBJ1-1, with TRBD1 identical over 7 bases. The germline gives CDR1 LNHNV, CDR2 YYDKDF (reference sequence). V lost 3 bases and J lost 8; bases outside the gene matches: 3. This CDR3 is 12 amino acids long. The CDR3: CATSSEDREAFF. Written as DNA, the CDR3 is TGTGCCACCAGCAGTGAGGACAGGGAAGCTTTCTTT.

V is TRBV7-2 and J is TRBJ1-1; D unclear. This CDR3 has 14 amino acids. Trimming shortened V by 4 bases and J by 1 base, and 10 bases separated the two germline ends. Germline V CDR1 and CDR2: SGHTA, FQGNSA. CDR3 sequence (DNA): TGTGCCAGCAGCTCCGGCCACAGGAACACTGAAGCTTTCTTT. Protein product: CASSSGHRNTEAFF.

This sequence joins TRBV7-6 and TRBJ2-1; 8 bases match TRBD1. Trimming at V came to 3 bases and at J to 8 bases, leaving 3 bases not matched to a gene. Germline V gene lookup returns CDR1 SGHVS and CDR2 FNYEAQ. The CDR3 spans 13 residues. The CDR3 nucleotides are TGTGCCAGCAGCTTTGCACAGGGGGATGAGCAGTTCTTC. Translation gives CASSFAQGDEQFF.

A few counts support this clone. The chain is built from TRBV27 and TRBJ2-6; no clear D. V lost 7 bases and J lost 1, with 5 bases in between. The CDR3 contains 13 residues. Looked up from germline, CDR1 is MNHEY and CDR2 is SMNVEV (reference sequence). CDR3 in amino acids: CASTQSGANVLTF. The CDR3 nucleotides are TGTGCCAGCACCCAATCTGGGGCCAACGTCCTGACTTTC. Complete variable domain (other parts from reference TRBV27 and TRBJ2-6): EAQVTQNPRYLITVTGKKLTVTCSQNMNHEYMSWYRQDPGLGLRQIYYSMNVEVTDKGDVPEGYKVSRKEKRNFPLILESPSPNQTSLYFCASTQSGANVLTFGAGSRLTVL.

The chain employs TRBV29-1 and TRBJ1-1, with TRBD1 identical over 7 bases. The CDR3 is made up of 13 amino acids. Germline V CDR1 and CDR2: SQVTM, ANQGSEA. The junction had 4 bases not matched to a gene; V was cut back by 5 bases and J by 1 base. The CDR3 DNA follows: TGCAGCGTTAAAGGGACAGCGAACACTGAAGCTTTCTTT. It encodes CSVKGTANTEAFF.

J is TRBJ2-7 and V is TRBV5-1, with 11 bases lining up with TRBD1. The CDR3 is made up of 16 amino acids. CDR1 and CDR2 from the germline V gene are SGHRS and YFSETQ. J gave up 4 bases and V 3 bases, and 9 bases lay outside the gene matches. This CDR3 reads CASSSGLGQGAYEQYF. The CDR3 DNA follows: TGCGCCAGCAGCTCGGGGTTAGGACAGGGGGCTTACGAGCAGTACTTC.

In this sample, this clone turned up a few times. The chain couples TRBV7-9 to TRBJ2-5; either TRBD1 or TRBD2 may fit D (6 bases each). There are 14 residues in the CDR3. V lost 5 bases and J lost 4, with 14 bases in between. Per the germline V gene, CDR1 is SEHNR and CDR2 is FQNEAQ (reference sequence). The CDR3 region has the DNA TGTGCCAGCAGCCCTGGGGGGACAACAGAGACCCAGTACTTC. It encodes CASSPGGTTETQYF.

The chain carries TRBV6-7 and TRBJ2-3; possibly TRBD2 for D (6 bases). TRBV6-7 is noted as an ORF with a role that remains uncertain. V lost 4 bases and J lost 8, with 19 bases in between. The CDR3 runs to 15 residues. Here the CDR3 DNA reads TGTGCCAGCAGTTCTCGGGGGACCGGGGAGGCTACGCAGTATTTT. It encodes CASSSRGTGEATQYF.

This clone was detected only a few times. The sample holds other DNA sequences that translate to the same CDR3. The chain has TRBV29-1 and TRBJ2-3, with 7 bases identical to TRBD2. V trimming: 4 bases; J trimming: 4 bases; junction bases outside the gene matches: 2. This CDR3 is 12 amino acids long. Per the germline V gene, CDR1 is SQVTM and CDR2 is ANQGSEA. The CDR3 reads CSVARGADTQYF. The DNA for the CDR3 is TGCAGCGTTGCTCGGGGGGCAGATACGCAGTATTTT.

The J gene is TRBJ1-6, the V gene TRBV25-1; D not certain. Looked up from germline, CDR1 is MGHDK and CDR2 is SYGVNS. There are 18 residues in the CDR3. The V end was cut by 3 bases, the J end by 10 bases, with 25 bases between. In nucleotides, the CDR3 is TGTGCCAGCAGTGACTTCATCCCGCCCGGGGTAGTGGACTCACCCCTCCACTTT. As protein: CASSDFIPPGVVDSPLHF.

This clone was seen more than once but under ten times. CDR3: CSVAPGDTQYF. The CDR3 region has the DNA TGCAGCGTCGCCCCGGGGGATACGCAGTATTTT. This rearrangement joins TRBV29-1 to TRBJ2-3, with D possibly matching TRBD2 (5 bases). Germline CDR1 reads SQVTM; CDR2 reads ANQGSEA. There are 11 residues in the CDR3. V lost 6 bases and J 6 bases, leaving 10 bases between the germline ends.

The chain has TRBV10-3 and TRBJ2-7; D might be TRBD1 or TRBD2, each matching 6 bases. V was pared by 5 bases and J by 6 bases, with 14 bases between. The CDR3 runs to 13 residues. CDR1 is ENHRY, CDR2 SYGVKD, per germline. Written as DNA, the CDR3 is TGTGCCATCAGTTACTCACAGGGAGGCGAGCAGTACTTC. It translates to CAISYSQGGEQYF.

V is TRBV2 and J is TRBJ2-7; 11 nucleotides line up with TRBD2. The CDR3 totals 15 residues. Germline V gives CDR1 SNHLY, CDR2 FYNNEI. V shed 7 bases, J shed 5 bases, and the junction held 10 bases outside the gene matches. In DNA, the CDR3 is TGTGCCAGCACTTCACTTAGCGGGGGGGGAAACGAGCAGTACTTC. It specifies CASTSLSGGGNEQYF.

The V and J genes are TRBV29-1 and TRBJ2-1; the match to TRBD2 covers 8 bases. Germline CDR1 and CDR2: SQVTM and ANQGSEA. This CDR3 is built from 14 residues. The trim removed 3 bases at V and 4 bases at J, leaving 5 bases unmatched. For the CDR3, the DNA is TGCAGCGTTGAGGGGCGGGGGGATTACAATGAGCAGTTCTTC. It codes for CSVEGRGDYNEQFF.